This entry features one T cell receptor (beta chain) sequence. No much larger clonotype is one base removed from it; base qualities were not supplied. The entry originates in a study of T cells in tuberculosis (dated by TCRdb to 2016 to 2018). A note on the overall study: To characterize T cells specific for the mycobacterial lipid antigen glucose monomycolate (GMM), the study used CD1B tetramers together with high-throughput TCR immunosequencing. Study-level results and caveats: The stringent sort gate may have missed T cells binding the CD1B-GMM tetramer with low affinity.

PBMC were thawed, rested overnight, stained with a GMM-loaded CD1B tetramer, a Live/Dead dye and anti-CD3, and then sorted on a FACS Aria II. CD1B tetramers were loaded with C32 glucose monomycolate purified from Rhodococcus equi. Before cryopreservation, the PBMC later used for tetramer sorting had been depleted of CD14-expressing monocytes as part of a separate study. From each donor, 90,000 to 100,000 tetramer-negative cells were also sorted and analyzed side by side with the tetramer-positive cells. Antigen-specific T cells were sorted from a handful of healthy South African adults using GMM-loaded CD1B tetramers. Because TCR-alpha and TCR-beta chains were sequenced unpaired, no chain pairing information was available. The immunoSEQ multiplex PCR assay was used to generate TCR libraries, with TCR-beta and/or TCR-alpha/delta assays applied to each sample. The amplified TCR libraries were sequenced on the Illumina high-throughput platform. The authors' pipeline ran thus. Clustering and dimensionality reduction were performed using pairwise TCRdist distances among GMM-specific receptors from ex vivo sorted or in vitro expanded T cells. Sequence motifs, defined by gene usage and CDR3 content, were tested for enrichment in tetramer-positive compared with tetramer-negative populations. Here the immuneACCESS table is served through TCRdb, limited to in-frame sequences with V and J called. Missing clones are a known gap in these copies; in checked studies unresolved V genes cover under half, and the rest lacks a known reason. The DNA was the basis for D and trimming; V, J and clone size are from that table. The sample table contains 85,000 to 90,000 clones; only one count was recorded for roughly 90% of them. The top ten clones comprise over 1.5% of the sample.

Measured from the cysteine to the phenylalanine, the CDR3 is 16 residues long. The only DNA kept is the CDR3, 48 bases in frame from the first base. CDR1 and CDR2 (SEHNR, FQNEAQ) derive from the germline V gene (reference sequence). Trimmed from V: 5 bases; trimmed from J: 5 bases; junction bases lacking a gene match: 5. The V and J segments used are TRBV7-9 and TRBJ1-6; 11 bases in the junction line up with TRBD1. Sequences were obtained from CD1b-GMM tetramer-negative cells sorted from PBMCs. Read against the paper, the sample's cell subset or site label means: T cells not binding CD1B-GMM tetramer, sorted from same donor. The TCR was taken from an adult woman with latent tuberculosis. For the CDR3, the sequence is CASSKGQGAHNSPLHF. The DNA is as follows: TGTGCCAGCAGCAAAGGACAGGGGGCTCATAATTCACCCCTCCACTTT.